A selection of T cell receptor beta chains follows, all from one sample in a study of blood T cell repertoires in COVID-19. Only in-frame clones appear in the TCRdb table, and some are missing; sequencing was by immunoSEQ multiplex PCR. The sample has more than 200,000 clones, roughly nine tenths seen once; the top ten hold roughly 2%. Sequencing input: peripheral blood. These TCRs come from a woman between 45 and 60 years old with acute or convalescent COVID-19. CDR3s include the opening cysteine and the closing phenylalanine or tryptophan.

j_call: TRBJ2-5
v_call: TRBV18
cdr3_aa: CASSPFSGSGGEETQYF

j_call: TRBJ1-2
v_call: TRBV7-8
cdr3_aa: CASSLDRGQGVYGYTF

j_call: TRBJ2-5
v_call: TRBV3-1/TRBV3-2
cdr3_aa: CASSQKDRRVQETQYF

j_call: TRBJ1-6
v_call: TRBV9
cdr3_aa: CASRGLTGTLNSPLHF

j_call: TRBJ2-1
v_call: TRBV12-5
cdr3_aa: CASGLPYVYNEQFF

j_call: TRBJ2-5
v_call: TRBV19
cdr3_aa: CATGLGETQYF

j_call: TRBJ1-4
v_call: TRBV30
cdr3_aa: CAWRGSGFELFF

j_call: TRBJ1-2
v_call: TRBV6-2/TRBV6-3
cdr3_aa: CASSPGQGGGYTF

j_call: TRBJ2-7
v_call: TRBV7-9
cdr3_aa: CASSPRSGVYEQYF

j_call: TRBJ2-3
v_call: TRBV5-1
cdr3_aa: CASSLAGGSTDTQYF

j_call: TRBJ1-2
v_call: TRBV30
cdr3_aa: CAWAPEGAGGYTF

j_call: TRBJ2-7
v_call: TRBV19
cdr3_aa: CASSIPPRGAYEQYF

j_call: TRBJ2-3
v_call: TRBV5-1
cdr3_aa: CASSLGQESTDTQYF

j_call: TRBJ1-6
v_call: TRBV27
cdr3_aa: CASSVQGIDSPLHF

j_call: TRBJ2-3
v_call: TRBV3-1/TRBV3-2
cdr3_aa: CASSQVAGVTDTQYF

j_call: TRBJ1-2
v_call: TRBV7-2
cdr3_aa: CASSSTGGSYGYTF

j_call: TRBJ2-1
v_call: TRBV19
cdr3_aa: CASSPHQYNEQFF

j_call: TRBJ1-5
v_call: TRBV10-2
cdr3_aa: CASSEAGSGNQPQHF

j_call: TRBJ2-5
v_call: TRBV5-1
cdr3_aa: CASRLAVMGETQYF

j_call: TRBJ1-1
v_call: TRBV10-3
cdr3_aa: CAIRPGTGVITEAFF

j_call: TRBJ1-1
v_call: TRBV7-9
cdr3_aa: CASSKTDGGSAEAFF

j_call: TRBJ2-7
v_call: TRBV7-2
cdr3_aa: CASSFMQGAYEQYF

j_call: TRBJ1-2
v_call: TRBV29-1
cdr3_aa: CSTEVNYGYTF

j_call: TRBJ1-1
v_call: TRBV5-4
cdr3_aa: CASSPGRAGWNTEAFF

j_call: TRBJ2-5
v_call: TRBV7-9
cdr3_aa: CASSLRRNQETQYF

j_call: TRBJ2-1
v_call: TRBV4-1
cdr3_aa: CASSWHQQNNEQFF

j_call: TRBJ1-1
v_call: TRBV20-1
cdr3_aa: CSASRTGMNTEAFF